This T cell receptor beta chain is from a study of blood T cells in healthy people across ages. This CDR3 region has 15 residues. Germline CDR1 LGHDT, CDR2 YNNKEL (reference sequence). As to this clonotype: Its antigen is undetermined. This may come from a read error, since a much larger clone is one base off.

Then a second PCR, running roughly 7 to 11 cycles, was carried out with a sample-barcoded 5' primer and a J-beta primer mix. In TCRdb, the 5' RACE reads were re-called with MiXCR into one record per CDR3 protein. The sample lists about 670,000 distinct CDR3 sequences, around 52% occurring once. General study findings and limits: Higher diversity and more naive CD4+ cells were features of long-lived donors, compared to aged donors.

Specimen: blood. The chain uses TRBV3-1 and TRBJ2-1, with D tentatively TRBD2 (5 bases). The clonotype was recovered from a woman over 75 in good health. The CDR3 DNA follows: TGTGCCGGCAGTCCCCCTCGGGGAATTTACAATGAGCAGTTCTTC. Amino acids: CAGSPPRGIYNEQFF.